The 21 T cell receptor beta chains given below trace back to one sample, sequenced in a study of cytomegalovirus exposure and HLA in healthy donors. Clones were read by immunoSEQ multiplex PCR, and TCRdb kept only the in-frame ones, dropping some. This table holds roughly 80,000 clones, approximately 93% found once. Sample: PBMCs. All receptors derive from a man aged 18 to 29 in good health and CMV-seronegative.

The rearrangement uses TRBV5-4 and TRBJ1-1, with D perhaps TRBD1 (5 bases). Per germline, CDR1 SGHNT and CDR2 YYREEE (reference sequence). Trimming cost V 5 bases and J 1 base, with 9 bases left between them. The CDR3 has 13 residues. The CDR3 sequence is CASRVGGNTEAFF. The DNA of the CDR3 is TGTGCCAGCAGGGTGGGGGGGAACACTGAAGCTTTCTTT. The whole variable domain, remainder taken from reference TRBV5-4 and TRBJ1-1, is ETGVTQSPTHLIKTRGQQVTLRCSSQSGHNTVSWYQQALGQGPQFIFQYYREEENGRGNFPPRFSGLQFPNYSSELNVNALELDDSALYLCASRVGGNTEAFFGQGTRLTVV.

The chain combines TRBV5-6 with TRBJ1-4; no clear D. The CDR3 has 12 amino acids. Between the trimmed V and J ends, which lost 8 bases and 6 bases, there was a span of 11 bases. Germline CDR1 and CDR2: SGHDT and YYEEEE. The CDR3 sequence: CASRWRDEKLFF. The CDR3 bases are TGTGCCAGTCGTTGGAGGGATGAAAAACTGTTTTTT.

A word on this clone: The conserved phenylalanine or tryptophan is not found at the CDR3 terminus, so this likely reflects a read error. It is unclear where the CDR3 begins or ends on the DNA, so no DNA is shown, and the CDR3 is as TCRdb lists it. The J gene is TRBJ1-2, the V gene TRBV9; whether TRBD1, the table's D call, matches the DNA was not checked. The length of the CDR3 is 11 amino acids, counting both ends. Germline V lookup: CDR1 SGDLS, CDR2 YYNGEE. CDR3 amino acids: CASSAIGTAEI.

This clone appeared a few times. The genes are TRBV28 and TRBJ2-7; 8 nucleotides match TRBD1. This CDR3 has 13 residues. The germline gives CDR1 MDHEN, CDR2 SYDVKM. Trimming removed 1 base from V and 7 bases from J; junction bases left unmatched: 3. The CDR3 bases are TGTGCCAGCAGTTTATCAGGGGGCGGGGAGCAGTACTTC. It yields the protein CASSLSGGGEQYF.

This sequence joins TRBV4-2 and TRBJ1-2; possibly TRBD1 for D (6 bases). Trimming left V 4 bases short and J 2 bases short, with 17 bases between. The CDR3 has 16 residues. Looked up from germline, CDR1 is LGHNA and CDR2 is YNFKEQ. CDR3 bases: TGTGCCAGCAGCCCTGGGGGCCAACAGGGAAACTATGGCTACACCTTC. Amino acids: CASSPGGQQGNYGYTF.

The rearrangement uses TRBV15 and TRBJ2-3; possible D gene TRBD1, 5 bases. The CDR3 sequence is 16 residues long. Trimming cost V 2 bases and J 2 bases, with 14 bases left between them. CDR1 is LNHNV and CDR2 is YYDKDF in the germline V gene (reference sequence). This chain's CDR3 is CATSRSQWGSTDTQYF. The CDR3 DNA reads TGTGCCACCAGCAGATCCCAGTGGGGCTCCACAGATACGCAGTATTTT.

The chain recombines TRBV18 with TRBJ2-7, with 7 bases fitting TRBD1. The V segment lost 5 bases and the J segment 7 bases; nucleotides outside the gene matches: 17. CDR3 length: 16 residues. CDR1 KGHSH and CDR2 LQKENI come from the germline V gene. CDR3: CASSALPQGPVGEQYF. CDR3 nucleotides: TGTGCCAGCTCAGCGCTACCACAGGGGCCAGTGGGGGAGCAGTACTTC.

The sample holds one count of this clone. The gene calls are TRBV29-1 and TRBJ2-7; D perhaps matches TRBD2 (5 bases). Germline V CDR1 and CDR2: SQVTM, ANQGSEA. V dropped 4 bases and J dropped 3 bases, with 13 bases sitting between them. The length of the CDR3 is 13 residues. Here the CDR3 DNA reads TGCAGCGTTGTAAGCGGAGGCCTCTACGAGCAGTACTTC. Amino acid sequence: CSVVSGGLYEQYF.

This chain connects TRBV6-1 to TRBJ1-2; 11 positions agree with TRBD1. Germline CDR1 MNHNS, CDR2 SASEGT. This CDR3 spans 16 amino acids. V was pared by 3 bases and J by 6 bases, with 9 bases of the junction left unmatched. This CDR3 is CASSDRTGGVRDGYTF. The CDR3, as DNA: TGTGCCAGCAGTGACCGGACAGGGGGCGTTCGGGATGGCTACACCTTC.

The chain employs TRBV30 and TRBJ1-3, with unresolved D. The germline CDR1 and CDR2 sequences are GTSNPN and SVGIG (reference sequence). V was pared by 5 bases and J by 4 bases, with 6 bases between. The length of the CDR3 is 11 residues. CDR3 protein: CAWAQGNTIYF. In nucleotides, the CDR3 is TGTGCCTGGGCTCAGGGAAACACCATATATTTT.

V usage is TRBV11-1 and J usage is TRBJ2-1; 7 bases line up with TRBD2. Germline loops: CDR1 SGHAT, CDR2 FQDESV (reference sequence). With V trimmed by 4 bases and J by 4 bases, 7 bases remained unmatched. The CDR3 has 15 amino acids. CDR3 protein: CASSYGYGGYNEQFF. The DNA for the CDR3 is TGTGCCAGCAGCTACGGTTACGGGGGGTACAATGAGCAGTTCTTC. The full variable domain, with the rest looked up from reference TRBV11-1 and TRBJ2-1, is EAEVAQSPRYKITEKSQAVAFWCDPISGHATLYWYRQILGQGPELLVQFQDESVVDDSQLPKDRFSAERLKGVDSTLKIQPAELGDSAMYLCASSYGYGGYNEQFFGPGTRLTVL.

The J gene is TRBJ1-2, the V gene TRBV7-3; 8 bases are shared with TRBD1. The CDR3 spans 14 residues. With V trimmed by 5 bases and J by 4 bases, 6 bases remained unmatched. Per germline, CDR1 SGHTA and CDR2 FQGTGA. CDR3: CASSPGQGPYGYTF. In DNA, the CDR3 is TGTGCCAGCAGCCCCGGACAGGGACCCTATGGCTACACCTTC.

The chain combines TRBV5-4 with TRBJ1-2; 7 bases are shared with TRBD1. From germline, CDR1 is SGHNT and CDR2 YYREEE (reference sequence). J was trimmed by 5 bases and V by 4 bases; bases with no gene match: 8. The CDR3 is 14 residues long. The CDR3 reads CASSGQALGYGYTF. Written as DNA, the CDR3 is TGTGCCAGCAGCGGACAGGCTCTGGGGTATGGCTACACCTTC. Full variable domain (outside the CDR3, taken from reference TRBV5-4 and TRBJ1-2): ETGVTQSPTHLIKTRGQQVTLRCSSQSGHNTVSWYQQALGQGPQFIFQYYREEENGRGNFPPRFSGLQFPNYSSELNVNALELDDSALYLCASSGQALGYGYTFGSGTRLTVV.

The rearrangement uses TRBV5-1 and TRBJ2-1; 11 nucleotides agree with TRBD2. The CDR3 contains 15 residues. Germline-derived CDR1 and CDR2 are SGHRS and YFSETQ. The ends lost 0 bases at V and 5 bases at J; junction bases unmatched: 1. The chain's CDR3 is CASSLVLAGDNEQFF. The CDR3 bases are TGCGCCAGCAGCTTGGTACTAGCGGGGGACAATGAGCAGTTCTTC.

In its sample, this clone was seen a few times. The CDR3, as DNA: TGTGCCAGCAGCAGACTAGGGGAAGTTGGTCAGCCCCAGCATTTT. This translates into CASSRLGEVGQPQHF. V is TRBV2 and J is TRBJ1-5, with D tentatively TRBD1 (5 bases). Trimming cost V 6 bases and J 6 bases, with 18 bases left between them. The CDR3 spans 15 residues. The germline gives CDR1 SNHLY, CDR2 FYNNEI.

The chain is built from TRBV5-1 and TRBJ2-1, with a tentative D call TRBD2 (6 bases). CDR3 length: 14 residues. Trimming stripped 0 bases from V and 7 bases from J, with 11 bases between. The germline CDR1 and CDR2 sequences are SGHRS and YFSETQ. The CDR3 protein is CASSLGPRGNEQFF. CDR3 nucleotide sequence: TGCGCCAGCAGCTTGGGACCCCGGGGGAATGAGCAGTTCTTC.

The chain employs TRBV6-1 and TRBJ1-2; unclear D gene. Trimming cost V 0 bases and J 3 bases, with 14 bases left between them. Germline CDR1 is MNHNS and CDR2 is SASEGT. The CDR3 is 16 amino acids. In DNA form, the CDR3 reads TGTGCCAGCAGTGAAGCGCTAATCGGAGGAGACTATGGCTACACCTTC. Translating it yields CASSEALIGGDYGYTF.

The CDR3 sequence: CAISGDYSNTDTQYF. CDR3 coding DNA: TGTGCCATCAGTGGTGACTACTCAAACACAGATACGCAGTATTTT. The chain employs TRBV10-3 and TRBJ2-3; D perhaps matches TRBD2 (5 bases). V lost 4 bases, J lost 2 bases, and 13 bases lay in between. The CDR3 runs to 15 residues. From germline, CDR1 is ENHRY and CDR2 SYGVKD.

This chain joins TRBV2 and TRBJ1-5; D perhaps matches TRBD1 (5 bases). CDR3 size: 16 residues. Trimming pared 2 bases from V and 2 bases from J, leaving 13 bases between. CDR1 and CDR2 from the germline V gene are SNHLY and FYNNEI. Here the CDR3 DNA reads TGTGCCAGCAGTGAATTATCAGGGAAAGGCAATCAGCCCCAGCATTTT. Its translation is CASSELSGKGNQPQHF.

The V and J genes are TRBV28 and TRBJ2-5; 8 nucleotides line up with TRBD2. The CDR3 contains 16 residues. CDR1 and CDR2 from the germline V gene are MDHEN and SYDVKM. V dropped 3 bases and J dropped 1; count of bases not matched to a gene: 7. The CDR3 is CASSFPREGSQETQYF. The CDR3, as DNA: TGTGCCAGCAGTTTTCCCCGGGAGGGGAGCCAAGAGACCCAGTACTTC.

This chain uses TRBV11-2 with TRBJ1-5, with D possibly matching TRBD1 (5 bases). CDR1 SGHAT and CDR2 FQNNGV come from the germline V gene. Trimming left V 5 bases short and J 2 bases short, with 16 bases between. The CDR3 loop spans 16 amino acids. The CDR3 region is CASSITWGHRNQPQHF. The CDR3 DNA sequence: TGTGCCAGCAGCATAACATGGGGCCACCGCAATCAGCCCCAGCATTTT.